Listed below are T cell receptor beta chains from one sample, sequenced in a study of blood T cell repertoires in COVID-19. Here immunoSEQ multiplex PCR was the method, and the copy in TCRdb shows in-frame clones only, minus some. Of about 350,000 clones listed, around 91% are singletons. The sequencing input was peripheral blood. Source of these receptors: a woman aged 18-29 years who had recovered from COVID-19. Each CDR3 is given with its conserved first and last residue. Clone size is shown for a subset of rows, as once, few, many or a class of expanded clone.

>-|TRBJ1-2|TRBV28
CAATYKTGWTF
>-|TRBJ2-2|TRBV7-2
CASGTGPNTGELFF
>-|TRBJ2-1|TRBV30
CAWSVQGLVVSYNEQFF
>-|TRBJ2-5|TRBV4-3
CASSRDRGLKETQYF
>-|TRBJ1-1|TRBV7-2
CASSLAPGYTEAFF
>-|TRBJ2-3|TRBV4-1
CASSPWGGGGNTDTQYF
>-|TRBJ1-3|TRBV3-1/TRBV3-2
CASSRTGSGNTIYF
>once|TRBJ2-3|TRBV5-4
CASSLHQRDTDTQYF
>-|TRBJ2-2|TRBV11-3
CASKRGTGELFF
>-|TRBJ2-3|TRBV4-1
CASSPHTDTQYF
>-|TRBJ1-4|TRBV11-3
CASSLGQGTEKLFF
>-|TRBJ2-1|TRBV5-6
CASSYRLAGGGEQFF
>-|TRBJ2-2|TRBV5-4
CASSAISTGELFF
>-|TRBJ2-1|TRBV20-1
CSASVRNEQFF
>-|TRBJ1-1|TRBV10-2
CASRVTGVTTEAFF
>-|TRBJ2-3|TRBV2
CASSELGGGTDTQYF
>-|TRBJ1-1|TRBV7-2
CASSSPGTGAEAFF
>-|TRBJ2-1|TRBV13
CASSTGQDSYNEQFF
>-|TRBJ1-1|TRBV29-1
CSDGTGDTEAFF
>-|TRBJ1-5|TRBV6-6
CASRGQGVTKPQHF
>-|TRBJ2-3|TRBV14
CASSQGALASGDTQYF
>-|TRBJ2-1|TRBV2
CASSENPGLAYNEQFF
>-|TRBJ2-5|TRBV5-1
CASSLGGSTSGRRETQYF
>-|TRBJ2-1|TRBV12-3/TRBV12-4
CASSQFTNEQFF
>once|TRBJ1-4|TRBV3-1/TRBV3-2
CASSQGDTHLREKLFF
>-|TRBJ2-5|TRBV7-8
CASSKWTGEETQYF
>-|TRBJ1-1|TRBV15
CATSSSRNTEAFF
>once|TRBJ2-3|TRBV29-1
CSVVQGFTGFTDTQYF
>-|TRBJ2-5|TRBV24-1
CATSDGDRSLQETQYF
>-|TRBJ1-6|TRBV19
CASSPRSNSPLHF
>-|TRBJ2-3|TRBV5-4
CASSVGRTGTDTQYF
>-|TRBJ1-3|TRBV29-1
CSVVWGEFSGNTIYF
>-|TRBJ1-1|TRBV3-1/TRBV3-2
CASSPRSGGGVTEAFF